The 32 T cell receptor beta chains below come from one sample, sequenced in a study of a mutant IDH1 vaccine in newly diagnosed glioma. For these TCRs, the target antigens are not known. Sample time point: week 47, end of study. Each dose of the vaccine consisted of 300 ug of mutant IDH1 20-mer peptide, with topical imiquimod. Method: immunoSEQ multiplex PCR; TCRdb's copy keeps in-frame clones and lacks some. Of roughly 86,000 clones in the sample, approximately 89% were seen once. Material: PBMCs, obtained from a glioma patient whose treatment included an IDH1 peptide vaccine. The receptors originated from a woman between 45 and 60 years old with glioma.

In regard to this clone: Other DNA sequences in the sample encode the same CDR3. The V call is TRBV27, the J call TRBJ2-3; possible D gene TRBD2, 5 bases. Trimming stripped 2 bases from V and 1 base from J, with 7 bases between. CDR1 is MNHEY, CDR2 SMNVEV, per germline (reference sequence). The CDR3 is 14 amino acids. The CDR3 reads CASSLVRGTDTQYF. In DNA, the CDR3 is TGTGCCAGCAGTTTAGTGAGGGGCACAGATACGCAGTATTTT.

This CDR3 is CASSYDRFNSPLHF. CDR3 bases: TGTGCCAGCAGTTACGACAGATTTAATTCACCCCTCCACTTT. This chain uses TRBV6-5 with TRBJ1-6; D perhaps matches TRBD1 (5 bases). Per the germline V gene, CDR1 is MNHEY and CDR2 is SVGAGI. The CDR3 covers 14 residues. V shed 2 bases and J shed 6 bases, with 8 bases lying between them.

This clone was detected only once. The chain recombines TRBV6-1 with TRBJ1-6; unclear D gene. The CDR3 has 15 amino acids. The V end lost 5 bases, the J end lost 5 bases, and 13 bases lay between the germline ends. CDR1 MNHNS and CDR2 SASEGT come from the germline V gene. This CDR3 is CASSQYAENNSPLHF. The CDR3 DNA is TGTGCCAGCAGTCAGTATGCGGAGAATAATTCACCCCTCCACTTT.

The chain carries TRBV30 and TRBJ1-3; D is undetermined. In germline, CDR1 is GTSNPN, CDR2 SVGIG (reference sequence). V lost 3 bases and J lost 0, with 12 bases in between. This CDR3 is built from 15 residues. Written as DNA, the CDR3 is TGTGCCTGGAGGGTCCAGTTATACTCTGGAAACACCATATATTTT. It encodes CAWRVQLYSGNTIYF.

This chain joins TRBV5-1 and TRBJ1-3; D not certain. From germline, CDR1 is SGHRS and CDR2 YFSETQ. V shed 7 bases and J shed 0 bases, with 11 bases lying between them. This CDR3 contains 14 residues. CDR3 loop: CASQAGSSGNTIYF. DNA of the CDR3: TGCGCCAGCCAAGCGGGGAGCTCTGGAAACACCATATATTTT.

The V call is TRBV19, the J call TRBJ2-3; either TRBD1 or TRBD2 may fit D (5 bases each). The germline gives CDR1 LNHDA, CDR2 SQIVND (reference sequence). Trimming removed 5 bases at V and 0 bases at J, with 18 bases between. CDR3 length equals 17 residues. The chain's CDR3 is CASSSPPGRPSTDTQYF. The DNA of the CDR3 is TGTGCCAGTAGTTCGCCTCCGGGACGGCCAAGCACAGATACGCAGTATTTT. The complete variable domain, with remaining parts taken from reference TRBV19 and TRBJ2-3, reads DGGITQSPKYLFRKEGQNVTLSCEQNLNHDAMYWYRQDPGQGLRLIYYSQIVNDFQKGDIAEGYSVSREKKESFPLTVTSAQKNPTAFYLCASSSPPGRPSTDTQYFGPGTRLTVL.

The chain couples TRBV27 to TRBJ1-4; D remains ambiguous. This CDR3 comprises 16 residues. V gave up 2 bases and J gave up 2 bases, with 12 bases separating them. Germline CDR1 MNHEY, CDR2 SMNVEV (reference sequence). Here the CDR3 DNA reads TGTGCCAGCAGTTTAAATAGATACGGGACTAATGAAAAACTGTTTTTT. Residues: CASSLNRYGTNEKLFF.

The chain is built from TRBV2 and TRBJ2-1; tentatively, D is TRBD1 or TRBD2 (5 bases each). CDR3 length equals 11 residues. Trimming took off 1 base at V and 10 bases at J, with 5 bases between the two ends. Germline V gives CDR1 SNHLY, CDR2 FYNNEI. The CDR3 DNA is TGTGCCAGCAGTGAAGGGGGGGAGCAGTTCTTC. This gives the protein CASSEGGEQFF.

This chain links TRBV11-2 with TRBJ1-5, with a possible D match to TRBD1 (6 bases). V shed 5 bases and J shed 5 bases, with 10 bases lying between them. CDR1 SGHAT and CDR2 FQNNGV come from the germline V gene. The CDR3 has 13 amino acids. The CDR3 DNA is TGTGCCAGCAGCCCAGGGGCATATCAGCCCCAGCATTTT. It specifies CASSPGAYQPQHF.

The genes are TRBV13 and TRBJ2-5, with 9 nucleotides matching TRBD2. With the DNA end fitting TRBJ2-7 better, the J assignment may be wrong. Germline V gives CDR1 PRHDT, CDR2 FYEKMQ (reference sequence). The CDR3 consists of 14 residues. CDR3 in amino acids: CASSLGLAGYEQYF. CDR3 DNA sequence: TGTGCCAGCAGCTTAGGACTAGCGGGCTACGAGCAGTACTTC.

This clone was seen a single time. V is TRBV2 and J is TRBJ2-5; D uncertain. Germline CDR1 is SNHLY and CDR2 is FYNNEI. The CDR3 runs 14 residues. The V gene lost 2 bases and the J gene lost 1 base, with 8 bases spanning the gap. The CDR3 is CASSEWVSQETQYF. The CDR3 region has the DNA TGTGCCAGCAGTGAATGGGTGTCCCAAGAGACCCAGTACTTC.

The chain links TRBV20-1 to TRBJ1-4; D is uncertain. Germline CDR1 and CDR2: DFQATT and SNEGSKA (reference sequence). V was trimmed by 7 bases and J by 8 bases, leaving 11 bases between them. This CDR3 has 11 residues. CDR3 sequence: CSGGAHEKLFF. For the CDR3, the DNA is TGCAGTGGTGGCGCCCACGAAAAACTGTTTTTT.

V is TRBV5-6 and J is TRBJ2-3; TRBD1 or TRBD2 may be the D gene (7 bases each). CDR1 is SGHDT and CDR2 is YYEEEE in the germline V gene. Trimming left V 4 bases short and J 6 bases short, with 15 bases between. This CDR3 comprises 14 residues. The DNA of the CDR3 is TGTGCCAGCAGCACCCCGCAGGGGGGGGATACGCAGTATTTT. It yields the protein CASSTPQGGDTQYF.

This chain uses TRBV5-4 with TRBJ2-1; 8 positions agree with TRBD2. The CDR3 is 16 residues long. The J segment lost 0 bases and the V segment lost 4 bases, leaving 6 bases of the junction unmatched. CDR1 SGHNT and CDR2 YYREEE come from the germline V gene (reference sequence). The CDR3 region has the DNA TGTGCCAGCAGCACCGGGGGGGGGAGCTCCTACAATGAGCAGTTCTTC. This translates into CASSTGGGSSYNEQFF.

This chain links TRBV9 with TRBJ2-1; no reliable D call. The CDR3 covers 13 residues. V was trimmed by 3 bases and J by 10 bases, leaving 14 bases between them. From germline, CDR1 is SGDLS and CDR2 YYNGEE. The CDR3 DNA is TGTGCCAGCAGCGGTGACGGTCCGGTGGAGCAGTTCTTC. Translating gives CASSGDGPVEQFF.

V and J are TRBV2 and TRBJ1-1, with 7 positions matching TRBD1. The J segment lost 4 bases and the V segment lost 4 bases, leaving 6 bases of the junction unmatched. Germline lookup yields CDR1 SNHLY and CDR2 FYNNEI. The CDR3 has 14 residues. DNA for the CDR3: TGTGCCAGCAGTGGGAGGGGGCCGGGCACTGAAGCTTTCTTT. This translates into CASSGRGPGTEAFF.

The chain links TRBV23-1 to TRBJ2-2, with 10 nucleotides matching TRBD2. TRBV23-1 is assigned to the ORF class and has an uncertain function. Germline trimming cut 5 bases from V and 3 bases from J; bases unmatched to any gene: 9. This CDR3 has 17 amino acids. The CDR3 DNA reads as TGCGCCAGCAGTAAGACAAGCGGGAGGGCCGACACCGGGGAGCTGTTTTTT. Translated: CASSKTSGRADTGELFF.

The genes are TRBV4-1 and TRBJ1-1; 7 bases are a match to TRBD1. Germline assignment: CDR1 MGHRA and CDR2 YSYEKL. The V gene end was trimmed by 8 bases and the J gene end by 1 base; junction bases not matched to a gene: 10. This CDR3 contains 15 residues. In DNA, the CDR3 is TGCGCCAGCTCATCCCCGGGACAGAAGAACACTGAAGCTTTCTTT. Translating it yields CASSSPGQKNTEAFF.

The chain carries TRBV19 and TRBJ1-1, with TRBD1 matching over 7 bases. V lost 7 bases, J lost 2 bases, and 4 bases stayed unmatched. Germline assignment: CDR1 LNHDA and CDR2 SQIVND (reference sequence). The CDR3 runs to 13 residues. CDR3 bases: TGTGCCAGTACGGACAGGATTAACACTGAAGCTTTCTTT. Its protein product is CASTDRINTEAFF.

V is TRBV6-6 and J is TRBJ1-6; TRBD1 matches at 8 bases. V lost 2 bases and J lost 3; bases outside the gene matches: 0. The CDR3 extends over 15 amino acids. CDR1 is MNHNY and CDR2 is SVGAGI in the germline V gene (reference sequence). CDR3 region: CASSYDRGYNSPLHF. The CDR3 coding sequence is TGTGCCAGCAGTTACGACAGGGGCTATAATTCACCCCTCCACTTT.

The CDR3 here is CASSGIFGAYEQYF. The CDR3 DNA reads as TGTGCCAGCAGTGGGATCTTCGGGGCCTACGAGCAGTACTTC. The chain carries TRBV6-1 and TRBJ2-7, with D perhaps matching TRBD2 (5 bases). CDR3 size: 14 residues. The germline V gene has CDR1 MNHNS and CDR2 SASEGT. V lost 4 bases, J lost 2 bases, and 12 bases lay in between.

V and J are TRBV5-1 and TRBJ1-6; D is ambiguous. The V end was cut by 0 bases, the J end by 8 bases, with 9 bases between. Germline CDR1 and CDR2: SGHRS and YFSETQ. The CDR3 is made up of 14 amino acids. DNA of the CDR3: TGCGCCAGCAGCTTGGGAGGCAACGATTCACCCCTCCACTTT. Residues: CASSLGGNDSPLHF.

The chain joins TRBV4-1 to TRBJ1-4; D is uncertain. Trimming removed 2 bases from V and 0 bases from J, with 13 bases in between. CDR1 is MGHRA, CDR2 YSYEKL, per germline. The CDR3 consists of 17 residues. CDR3 residues: CASSQSPPGATNEKLFF. DNA of the CDR3: TGCGCCAGCAGCCAATCCCCCCCCGGGGCAACTAATGAAAAACTGTTTTTT.

The CDR3 protein is CASRGNEQYF. The CDR3 DNA is TGTGCCAGCAGAGGAAACGAGCAGTACTTC. The V call is TRBV6-6, the J call TRBJ2-5; D is uncertain. The DNA matches TRBJ2-7 better at its end, which makes the J call doubtful. CDR3 size: 10 residues. From germline, CDR1 is MNHNY and CDR2 SVGAGI (reference sequence).

The chain couples TRBV2 to TRBJ2-3; a possible D gene is TRBD1 (6 bases). CDR1 and CDR2 from the germline V gene are SNHLY and FYNNEI. V lost 6 bases and J lost 8, with 21 bases in between. The CDR3 spans 15 residues. CDR3 amino acids: CASRKGDNSEITQYF. The CDR3 DNA reads as TGTGCCAGCAGGAAGGGGGACAACTCGGAGATTACGCAGTATTTT.

This chain joins TRBV2 and TRBJ1-6, with TRBD1 matching over 7 bases. The V and J ends lost 10 bases and 7 bases, in that order; junction bases with no gene match: 7. Germline loops: CDR1 SNHLY, CDR2 FYNNEI. CDR3 length equals 13 residues. As DNA, the CDR3 is TGTGCCACCACCCCACAGGGGAATTCACCCCTCCACTTT. Protein product: CATTPQGNSPLHF. The variable domain in full, with the rest retrieved from reference TRBV2 and TRBJ1-6, is EPEVTQTPSHQVTQMGQEVILRCVPISNHLYFYWYRQILGQKVEFLVSFYNNEISEKSEIFDDQFSVERPDGSNFTLKIRSTKLEDSAMYFCATTPQGNSPLHFGNGTRLTVT.

J is TRBJ1-5 and V is TRBV10-2; a possible D gene is TRBD1 (5 bases). Deletions cut 7 bases from V and 3 bases from J, with 13 bases between. The germline gives CDR1 WSHSY, CDR2 SAAADI. The CDR3 is 14 residues long. CDR3 loop: CASNPRGLNQPQHF. Here the CDR3 DNA reads TGCGCCAGCAACCCCCGGGGCCTCAATCAGCCCCAGCATTTT.

The chain links TRBV19 to TRBJ2-7; 10 bases map to TRBD1. The CDR3 has 15 amino acids. After removal of 2 bases from V and 6 bases from J, the junction contained 7 bases not matched to a gene. Looked up from germline, CDR1 is LNHDA and CDR2 is SQIVND (reference sequence). This CDR3 reads CASSIRVGTGAEQYF. In DNA, the CDR3 is TGTGCCAGTAGTATAAGGGTTGGGACAGGGGCCGAGCAGTACTTC.

This chain connects TRBV5-8 to TRBJ2-1; D may be TRBD1 or TRBD2 (5 bases each). Germline V CDR1 and CDR2: SGHTS, YDEGEE. Trimming stripped 1 base from V and 3 bases from J, with 11 bases between. The CDR3 has 15 amino acids. The CDR3 spells CASSLWGTDYNEQFF. CDR3 DNA: TGTGCCAGCAGCTTGTGGGGGACGGACTACAATGAGCAGTTCTTC.

This chain uses TRBV5-1 with TRBJ2-5, with 9 nucleotides matching TRBD1. There are 14 residues in the CDR3. Germline values: CDR1 SGHRS, CDR2 YFSETQ. The V and J ends lost 3 bases and 5 bases, in that order; junction bases with no gene match: 5. The CDR3 region is CASSSDRGLETQYF. DNA of the CDR3: TGCGCCAGCAGCTCAGACAGGGGGTTGGAGACCCAGTACTTC.

The chain recombines TRBV5-1 with TRBJ1-2; 9 bases line up with TRBD1. The length of the CDR3 is 14 residues. Germline V gene data show CDR1 as SGHRS and CDR2 as YFSETQ. Trimming cost V 1 base and J 8 bases; bases outside gene matches: 6. Written as DNA, the CDR3 is TGCGCCAGCAGCTTGCGGACAGGGGTGGAAGGCTACACCTTC. It translates to CASSLRTGVEGYTF.

The V gene is TRBV6-5, the J gene TRBJ1-3, with D perhaps TRBD1 (5 bases). V was trimmed by 6 bases and J by 4 bases, leaving 13 bases between them. CDR1 is MNHEY and CDR2 is SVGAGI in the germline V gene. The CDR3 spans 14 residues. This chain's CDR3 is CASSPAGFGNTIYF. The CDR3 DNA is TGTGCCAGCAGCCCCGCAGGGTTCGGAAACACCATATATTTT.